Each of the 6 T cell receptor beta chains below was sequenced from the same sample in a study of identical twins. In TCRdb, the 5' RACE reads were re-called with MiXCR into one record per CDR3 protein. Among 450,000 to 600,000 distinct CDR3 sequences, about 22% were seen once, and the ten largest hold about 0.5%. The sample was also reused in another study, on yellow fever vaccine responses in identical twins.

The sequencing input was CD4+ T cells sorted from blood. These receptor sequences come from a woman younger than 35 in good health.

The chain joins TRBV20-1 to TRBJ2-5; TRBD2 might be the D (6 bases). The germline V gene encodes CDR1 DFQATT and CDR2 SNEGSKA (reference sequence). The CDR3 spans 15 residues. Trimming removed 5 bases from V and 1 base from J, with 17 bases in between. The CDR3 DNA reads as TGCAGTGCTCAGACACCGGGACTCCGCCAAGAGACCCAGTACTTC. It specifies CSAQTPGLRQETQYF.

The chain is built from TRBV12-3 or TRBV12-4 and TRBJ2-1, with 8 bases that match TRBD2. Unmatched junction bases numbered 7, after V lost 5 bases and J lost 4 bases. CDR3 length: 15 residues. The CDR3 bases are TGTGCCAGCAGTCTGGGGACTAGATCTTACAATGAGCAGTTCTTC. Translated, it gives CASSLGTRSYNEQFF.

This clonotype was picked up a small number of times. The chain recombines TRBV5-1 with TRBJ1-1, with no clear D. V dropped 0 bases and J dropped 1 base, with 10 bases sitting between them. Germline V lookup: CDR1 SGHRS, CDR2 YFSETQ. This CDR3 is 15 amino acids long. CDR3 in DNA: TGCGCCAGCAGCTTGGGGTTTACGGGGAACACTGAAGCTTTCTTT. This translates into CASSLGFTGNTEAFF.

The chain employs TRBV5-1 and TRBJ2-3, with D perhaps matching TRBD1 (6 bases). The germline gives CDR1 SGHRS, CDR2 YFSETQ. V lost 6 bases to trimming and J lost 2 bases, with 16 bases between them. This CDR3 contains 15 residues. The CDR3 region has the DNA TGCGCCAGCAACCTCGGGACAAAAAACACAGATACGCAGTATTTT. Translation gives CASNLGTKNTDTQYF.

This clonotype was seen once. This chain's CDR3 is CASGYPSGTGGVGATGELFF. In nucleotides, the CDR3 is TGTGCTAGTGGTTACCCCTCCGGGACAGGGGGCGTCGGGGCCACCGGGGAGCTGTTTTTT. The chain carries TRBV12-5 and TRBJ2-2, with TRBD1 matching over 12 bases. The V segment lost 4 bases and the J segment 4 bases; nucleotides outside the gene matches: 16. Germline V CDR1 and CDR2: LGHNT, FRNRAP. This CDR3 contains 20 residues.

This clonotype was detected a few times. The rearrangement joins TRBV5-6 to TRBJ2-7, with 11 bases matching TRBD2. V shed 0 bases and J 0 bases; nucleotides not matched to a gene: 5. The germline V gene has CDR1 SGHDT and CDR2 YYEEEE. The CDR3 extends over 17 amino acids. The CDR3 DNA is TGTGCCAGCAGCTTGGCCAGTCTAGCGGGAGGCTCCTACGAGCAGTACTTC. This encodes CASSLASLAGGSYEQYF.